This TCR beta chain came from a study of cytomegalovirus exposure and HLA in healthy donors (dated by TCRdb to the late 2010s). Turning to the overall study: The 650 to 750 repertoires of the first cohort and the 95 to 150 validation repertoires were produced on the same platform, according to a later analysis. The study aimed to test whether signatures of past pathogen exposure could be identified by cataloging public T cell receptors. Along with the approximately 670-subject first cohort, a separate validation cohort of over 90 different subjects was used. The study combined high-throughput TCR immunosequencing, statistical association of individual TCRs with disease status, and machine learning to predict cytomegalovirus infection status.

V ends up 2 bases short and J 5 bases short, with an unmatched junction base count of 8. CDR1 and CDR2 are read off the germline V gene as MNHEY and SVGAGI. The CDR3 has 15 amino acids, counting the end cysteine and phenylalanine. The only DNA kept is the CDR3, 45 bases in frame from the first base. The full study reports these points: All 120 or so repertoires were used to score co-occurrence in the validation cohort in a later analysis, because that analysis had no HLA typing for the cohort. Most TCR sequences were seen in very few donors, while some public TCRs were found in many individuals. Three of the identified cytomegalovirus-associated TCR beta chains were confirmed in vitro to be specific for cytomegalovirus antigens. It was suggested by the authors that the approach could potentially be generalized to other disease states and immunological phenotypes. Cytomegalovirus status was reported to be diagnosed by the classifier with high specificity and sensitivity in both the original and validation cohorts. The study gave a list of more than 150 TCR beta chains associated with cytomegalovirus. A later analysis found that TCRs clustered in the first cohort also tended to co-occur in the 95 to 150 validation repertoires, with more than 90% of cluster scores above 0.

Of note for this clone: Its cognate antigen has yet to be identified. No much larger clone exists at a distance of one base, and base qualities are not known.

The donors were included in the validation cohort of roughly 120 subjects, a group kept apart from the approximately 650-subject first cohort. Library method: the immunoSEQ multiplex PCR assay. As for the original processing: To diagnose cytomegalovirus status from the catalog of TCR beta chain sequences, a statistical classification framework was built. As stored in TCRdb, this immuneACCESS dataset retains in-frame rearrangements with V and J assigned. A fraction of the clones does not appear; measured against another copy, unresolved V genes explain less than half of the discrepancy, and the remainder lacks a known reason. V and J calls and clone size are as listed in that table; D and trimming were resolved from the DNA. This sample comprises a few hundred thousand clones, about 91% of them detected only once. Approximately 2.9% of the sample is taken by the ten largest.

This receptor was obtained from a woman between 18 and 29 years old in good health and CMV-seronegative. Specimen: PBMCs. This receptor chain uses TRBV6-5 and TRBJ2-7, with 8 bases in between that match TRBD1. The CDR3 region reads CASSYQRTGKHEQYF. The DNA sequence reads TGTGCCAGCAGTTACCAGCGGACAGGGAAGCACGAGCAGTACTTC.